Described below is a single TCR beta chain sequence and its context. This entry is derived from a study of control samples from healthy donors and cancer patients. Sequencing used immunoSEQ multiplex PCR; TCRdb keeps in-frame clones, though not all of them. Of about 110,000 clones listed, roughly 79% are singletons. Trimming took off 6 bases at V and 6 bases at J, with 14 bases between the two ends. The CDR3 covers 14 residues. Per the germline V gene, CDR1 is MNHEY and CDR2 is SVGAGI. This clonotype was obtained from a man in his late teens or twenties in good health. This rearrangement joins TRBV6-5 to TRBJ2-2; a weak D match, TRBD1 (6 bases). Input material: blood. The CDR3 loop reads CASRYRQDPGELFF. CDR3 in DNA: TGTGCCAGCAGGTACCGACAGGATCCCGGGGAGCTGTTTTTT.